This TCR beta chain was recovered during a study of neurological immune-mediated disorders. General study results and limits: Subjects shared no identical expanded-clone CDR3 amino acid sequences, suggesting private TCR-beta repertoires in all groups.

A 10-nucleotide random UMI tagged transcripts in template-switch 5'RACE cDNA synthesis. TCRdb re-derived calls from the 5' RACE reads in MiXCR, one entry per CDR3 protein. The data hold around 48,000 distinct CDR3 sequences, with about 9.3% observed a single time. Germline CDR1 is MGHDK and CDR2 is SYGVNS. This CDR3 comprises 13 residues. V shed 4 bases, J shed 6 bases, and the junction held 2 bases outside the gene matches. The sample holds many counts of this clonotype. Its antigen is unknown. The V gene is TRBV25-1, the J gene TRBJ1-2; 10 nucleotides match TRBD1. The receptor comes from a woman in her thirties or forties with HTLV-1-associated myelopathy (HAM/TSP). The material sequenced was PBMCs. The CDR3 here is CASSAGTGDGYTF. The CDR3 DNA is TGTGCCAGCAGTGCCGGGACAGGGGATGGCTACACCTTC.